The rows below give T cell receptor beta chains drawn from one sample of a study of STAT5B mutations in CD4+ large granular lymphocyte leukemia. Sequenced by immunoSEQ multiplex PCR; TCRdb stores in-frame clones only, minus some. The top ten clones hold 0.45% to 0.6% of a sample with 30,000 to 40,000 clones, more than 70% of them seen once. The specimen sequenced was CD4+ T cells from blood buffy coats. The source of these receptors is a human donor in good health. The conserved cysteine and the conserved F or W are not part of the CDR3 here. Rows give clone size only sometimes, using once, few, many, or a class for an expanded clone.

abundance	v_gene	j_gene	CDR3aa
-	TRBV5-6	TRBJ2-1	ASSFQLANNEQF
few	TRBV2	TRBJ2-7	ASTGQGYEQY
-	TRBV30	TRBJ2-7	AWSPTGGTYEQY
-	TRBV20-1	TRBJ2-1	SANEQF
few	TRBV6-5	TRBJ2-3	ASSRQGMDTQY
-	TRBV7-8	TRBJ2-3	ASSHRDTSTDTQY
-	TRBV7-6	TRBJ2-7	ASSLPGPEYEQY
few	TRBV7-2	TRBJ2-1	ASSPSPAPGEQF
-	TRBV11-3	TRBJ2-2	ASSSRGQGYTGELF
-	TRBV29-1	TRBJ2-5	SVEIRGSSKETQY
-	TRBV7-8	TRBJ1-1	ASSWGRGTEAF
-	TRBV19	TRBJ1-1	ASSKIGQGGVAF
-	TRBV6-1	TRBJ2-5	ASSEGQKAGHRETQY
few	TRBV10-3	TRBJ2-4	AIRPGGTIAKNIQY
-	TRBV7-3	TRBJ2-1	ASSPQGLAGYNEQF
-	TRBV7-2	TRBJ1-4	ASSLGGTGMREKLF
-	TRBV7-3	TRBJ2-7	ASSPTESSYEQY
-	TRBV7-3	TRBJ2-3	ASSLSGSDTQY
few	TRBV5-6	TRBJ1-4	ASSLGVTGYSR
few	TRBV11-2	TRBJ2-5	ASSRGQGEETQY
-	TRBV6-4	TRBJ2-1	ASSERLGFVNEQF
-	TRBV30	TRBJ2-3	ACLRDFTDTQY
-	TRBV11-2	TRBJ2-2	ASSLLGGVGAGELF
few	TRBV6-5	TRBJ1-4	ASRSSGTANEKLF
few	TRBV7-9	TRBJ2-7	ASSLGSGYEQY
-	TRBV6-4	TRBJ2-1	ATRLAGANEQF
-	TRBV5-1	TRBJ2-3	ASSLGRGDTDTQY
-	TRBV5-4	TRBJ2-7	ASSPSSGVSYEQY
-	TRBV5-1	TRBJ2-6	ACRTAGDYSGANVLT
few	TRBV2	TRBJ1-2	ASSLGGQVTYGYT
-	TRBV6-5	TRBJ2-7	ASSGGYEQY
-	TRBV9	TRBJ2-3	ASSVAILSTDTQY
-	TRBV5-1	TRBJ1-1	ASSLFQGNTEAF